This T cell receptor (beta chain) appears in the sequencing data of a study of blood T cell repertoires in COVID-19. V lost 1 base to trimming and J lost 1 base, with 12 bases between them. CDR3 length: 16 residues. Germline assignment: CDR1 SGHDT and CDR2 YYEEEE. Original processing notes: Amplification with reference gene primers provided the estimates of nucleated cell counts. This table comes from immunoSEQ multiplex PCR, and its TCRdb copy is limited to in-frame clones, with some not included. V and J calls and clone size are given by that table; D and trimming were obtained from the DNA. Of fewer than 200,000 clones in the sample, 85% to 90% are singletons; the top ten hold roughly 2.5%.

The TCR comes from a woman over 75 with COVID-19, enrolled during active disease. This sequence joins TRBV5-6 and TRBJ1-5; D is undetermined. The sequenced sample consisted of peripheral blood. The CDR3 here is CASSLSELTSNQPQHF. CDR3 DNA: TGTGCCAGCAGCTTGAGCGAGCTCACAAGCAATCAGCCCCAGCATTTT.